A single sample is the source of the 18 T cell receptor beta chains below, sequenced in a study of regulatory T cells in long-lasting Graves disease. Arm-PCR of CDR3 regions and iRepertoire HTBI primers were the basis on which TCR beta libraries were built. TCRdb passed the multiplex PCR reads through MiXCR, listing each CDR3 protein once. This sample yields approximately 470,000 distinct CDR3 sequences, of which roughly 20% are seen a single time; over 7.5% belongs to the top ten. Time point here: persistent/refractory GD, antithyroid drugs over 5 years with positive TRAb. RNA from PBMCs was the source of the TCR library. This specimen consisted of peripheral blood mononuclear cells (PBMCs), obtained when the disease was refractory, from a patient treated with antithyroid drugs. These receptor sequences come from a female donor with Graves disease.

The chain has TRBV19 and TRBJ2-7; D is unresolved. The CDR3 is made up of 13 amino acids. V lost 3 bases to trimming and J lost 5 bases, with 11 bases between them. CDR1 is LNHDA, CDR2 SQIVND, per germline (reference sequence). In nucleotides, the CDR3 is TGTGCCAGTAGTATTGGTAGCATCGACGAGCAGTACTTC. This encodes CASSIGSIDEQYF. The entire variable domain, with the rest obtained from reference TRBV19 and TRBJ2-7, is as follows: DGGITQSPKYLFRKEGQNVTLSCEQNLNHDAMYWYRQDPGQGLRLIYYSQIVNDFQKGDIAEGYSVSREKKESFPLTVTSAQKNPTAFYLCASSIGSIDEQYFGPGTRLTVT.

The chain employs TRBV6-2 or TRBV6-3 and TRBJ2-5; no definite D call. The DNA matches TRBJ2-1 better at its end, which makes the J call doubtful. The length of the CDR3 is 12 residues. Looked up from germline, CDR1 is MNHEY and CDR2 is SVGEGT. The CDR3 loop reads CASSYSPREQFF. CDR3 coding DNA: TGTGCCAGCAGTTACTCCCCCCGTGAGCAGTTCTTC.

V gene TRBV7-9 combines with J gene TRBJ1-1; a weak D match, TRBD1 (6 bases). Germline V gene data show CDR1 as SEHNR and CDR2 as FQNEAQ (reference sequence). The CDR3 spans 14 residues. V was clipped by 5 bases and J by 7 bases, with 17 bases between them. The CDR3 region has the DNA TGTGCCAGCAGCACGGACAGAAGAAGGGTTGAAGCTTTCTTT. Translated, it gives CASSTDRRRVEAFF.

The CDR3 sequence is CASSLVARTGELFF. In DNA form, the CDR3 reads TGTGCCAGCAGCTTGGTCGCGAGGACCGGGGAGCTGTTTTTT. The chain carries TRBV7-6 and TRBJ2-2; D is unclear. CDR3 length: 14 residues. The ends were cut back, 3 bases at V and 5 bases at J, with 10 bases in the middle. Germline CDR1 SGHVS, CDR2 FNYEAQ.

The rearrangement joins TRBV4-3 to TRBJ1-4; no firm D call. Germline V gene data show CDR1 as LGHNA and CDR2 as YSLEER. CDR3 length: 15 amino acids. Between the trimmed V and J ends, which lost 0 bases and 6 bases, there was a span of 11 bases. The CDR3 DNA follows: TGCGCCAGCAGCCAAGAGCCCCAGAGGCATGAAAAACTGTTTTTT. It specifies CASSQEPQRHEKLFF.

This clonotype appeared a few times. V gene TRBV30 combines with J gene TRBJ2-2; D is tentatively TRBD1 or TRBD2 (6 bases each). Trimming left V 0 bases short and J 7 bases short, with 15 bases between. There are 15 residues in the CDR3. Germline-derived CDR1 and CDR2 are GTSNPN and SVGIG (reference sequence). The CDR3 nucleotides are TGTGCCTGGAGTGTACTTCATCGGGGGCTCGGGGAGCTGTTTTTT. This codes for CAWSVLHRGLGELFF. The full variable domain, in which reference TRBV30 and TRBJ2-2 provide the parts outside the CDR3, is SQTIHQWPATLVQPVGSPLSLECTVEGTSNPNLYWYRQAAGRGLQLLFYSVGIGQISSEVPQNLSASRPQDRQFILSSKKLLLSDSGFYLCAWSVLHRGLGELFFGEGSRLTVL.

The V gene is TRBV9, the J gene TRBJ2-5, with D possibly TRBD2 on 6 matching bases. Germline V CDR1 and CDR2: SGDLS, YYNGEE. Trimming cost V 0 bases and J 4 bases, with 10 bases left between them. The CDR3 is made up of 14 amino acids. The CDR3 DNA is TGTGCCAGCAGCGTAGGACTAGTCTCAGAGACCCAGTACTTC. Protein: CASSVGLVSETQYF.

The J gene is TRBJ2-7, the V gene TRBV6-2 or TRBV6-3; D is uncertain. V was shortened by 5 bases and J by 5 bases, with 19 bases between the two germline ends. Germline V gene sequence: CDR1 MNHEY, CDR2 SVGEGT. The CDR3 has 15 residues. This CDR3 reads CASSEGVESRDEQYF. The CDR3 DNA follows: TGTGCCAGCAGTGAAGGTGTGGAGTCTAGGGACGAGCAGTACTTC.

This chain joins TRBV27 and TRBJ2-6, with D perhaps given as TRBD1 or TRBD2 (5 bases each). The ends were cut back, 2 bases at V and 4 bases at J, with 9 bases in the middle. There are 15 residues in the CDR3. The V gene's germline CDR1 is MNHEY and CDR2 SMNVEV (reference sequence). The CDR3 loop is CASSLMGVGANVLTF. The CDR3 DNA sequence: TGTGCCAGCAGTTTAATGGGGGTCGGGGCCAACGTCCTGACTTTC. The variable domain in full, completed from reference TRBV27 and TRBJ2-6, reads EAQVTQNPRYLITVTGKKLTVTCSQNMNHEYMSWYRQDPGLGLRQIYYSMNVEVTDKGDVPEGYKVSRKEKRNFPLILESPSPNQTSLYFCASSLMGVGANVLTFGAGSRLTVL.

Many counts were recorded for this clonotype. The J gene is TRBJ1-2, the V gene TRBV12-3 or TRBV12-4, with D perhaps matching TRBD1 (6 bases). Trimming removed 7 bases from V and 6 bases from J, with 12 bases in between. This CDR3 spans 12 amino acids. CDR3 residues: CASTEGHDGYTF. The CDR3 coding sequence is TGTGCCAGCACCGAGGGACACGATGGCTACACCTTC.

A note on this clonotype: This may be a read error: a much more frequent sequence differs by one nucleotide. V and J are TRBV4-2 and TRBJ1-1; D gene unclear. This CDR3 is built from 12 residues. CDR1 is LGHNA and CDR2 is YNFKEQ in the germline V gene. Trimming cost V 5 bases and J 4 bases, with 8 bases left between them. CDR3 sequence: CASSLGPTEAFF. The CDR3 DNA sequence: TGTGCCAGCAGCTTAGGGCCCACTGAAGCTTTCTTT.

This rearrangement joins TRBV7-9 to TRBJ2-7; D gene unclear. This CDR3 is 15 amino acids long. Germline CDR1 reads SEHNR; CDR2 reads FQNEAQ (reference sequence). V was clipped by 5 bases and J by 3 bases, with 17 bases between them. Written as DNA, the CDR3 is TGTGCCAGCAGCCCGACCATAAGTAAAAGCTACGAGCAGTACTTC. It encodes CASSPTISKSYEQYF.

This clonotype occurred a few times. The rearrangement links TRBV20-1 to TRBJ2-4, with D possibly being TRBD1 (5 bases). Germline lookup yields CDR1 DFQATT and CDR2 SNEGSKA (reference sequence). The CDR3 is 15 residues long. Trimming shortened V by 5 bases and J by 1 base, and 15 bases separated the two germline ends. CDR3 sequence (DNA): TGCAGTGCTGGGGCCGACCTCTTGGCCAAAAACATTCAGTACTTC. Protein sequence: CSAGADLLAKNIQYF.

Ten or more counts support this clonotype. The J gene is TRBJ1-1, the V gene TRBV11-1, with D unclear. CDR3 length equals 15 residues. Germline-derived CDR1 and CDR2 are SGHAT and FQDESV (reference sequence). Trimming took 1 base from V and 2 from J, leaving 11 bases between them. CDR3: CASSLDTRANTEAFF. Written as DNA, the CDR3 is TGTGCCAGCAGCTTAGATACTCGTGCTAACACTGAAGCTTTCTTT. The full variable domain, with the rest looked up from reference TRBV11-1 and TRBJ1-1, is EAEVAQSPRYKITEKSQAVAFWCDPISGHATLYWYRQILGQGPELLVQFQDESVVDDSQLPKDRFSAERLKGVDSTLKIQPAELGDSAMYLCASSLDTRANTEAFFGQGTRLTVV.

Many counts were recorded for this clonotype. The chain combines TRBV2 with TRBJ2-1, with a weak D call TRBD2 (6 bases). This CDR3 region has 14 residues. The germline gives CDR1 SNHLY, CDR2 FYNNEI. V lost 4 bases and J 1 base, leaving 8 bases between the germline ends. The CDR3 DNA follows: TGTGCCAGCAGTGGGGGACTTTCCTACAATGAGCAGTTCTTC. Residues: CASSGGLSYNEQFF.

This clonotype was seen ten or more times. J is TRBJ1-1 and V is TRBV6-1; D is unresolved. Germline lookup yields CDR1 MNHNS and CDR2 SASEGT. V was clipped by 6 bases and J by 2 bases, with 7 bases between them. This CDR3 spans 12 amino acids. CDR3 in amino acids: CASSRTNTEAFF. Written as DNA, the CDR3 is TGTGCCAGCAGCAGGACCAACACTGAAGCTTTCTTT.

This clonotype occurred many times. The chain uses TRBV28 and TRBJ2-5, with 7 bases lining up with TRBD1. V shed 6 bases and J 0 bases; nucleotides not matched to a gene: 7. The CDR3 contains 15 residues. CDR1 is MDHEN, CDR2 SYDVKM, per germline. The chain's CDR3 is CASSYDRVYQETQYF. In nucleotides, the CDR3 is TGTGCCAGCAGCTACGACAGGGTGTACCAAGAGACCCAGTACTTC.

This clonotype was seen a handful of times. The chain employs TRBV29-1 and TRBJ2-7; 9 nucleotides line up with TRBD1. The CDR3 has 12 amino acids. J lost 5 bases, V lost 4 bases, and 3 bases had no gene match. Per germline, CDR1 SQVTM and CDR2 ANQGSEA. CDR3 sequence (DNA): TGCAGCGTTGCGTGGGACAGGGACGAGCAGTACTTC. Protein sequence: CSVAWDRDEQYF.